These 23 T cell receptor beta chains share one sample of origin, sequenced in a study of blood T cell repertoires in COVID-19 (dated by TCRdb to the early 2020s). The method was the immunoSEQ multiplex PCR assay. The immuneACCESS repertoire file appears here via TCRdb, limited to in-frame rearrangements. These files lack a portion of the clones; in checked studies, under half of the deficit traces to unresolved V genes, and the cause of the others is not known. The sample has about 120,000 clones on record, roughly 87% of them singletons. Approximately 11% of the sample comes from the top ten. The sequenced material came from peripheral blood. The origin of the receptors is a man of 80 years or more with acute or convalescent COVID-19.

V and J are TRBV3-1 (or the pseudogene TRBV3-2) and TRBJ1-3; 7 bases are shared with TRBD1. CDR1 LGHDT and CDR2 YNNKEL come from the germline V gene (reference sequence). After removal of 6 bases from V and 4 bases from J, the junction contained 6 bases not matched to a gene. The length of the CDR3 is 14 residues. This CDR3 reads CASSRGTDGNTIYF. In DNA form, the CDR3 reads TGTGCCAGCAGTCGTGGGACAGACGGAAACACCATATATTTT.

The V and J genes are TRBV10-1 and TRBJ2-1, with 7 bases matching TRBD2. Germline CDR1 and CDR2: WNHNN and SYGVQD (reference sequence). Losses at the gene ends were 0 bases for V and 6 bases for J; bases not matched to a gene: 20. This CDR3 is built from 20 residues. CDR3 protein: CASSESSHELAEELANEQFF. The CDR3 DNA is TGCGCCAGCAGTGAGTCTTCCCACGAGCTAGCGGAAGAGTTAGCCAATGAGCAGTTCTTC.

The chain links TRBV2 to TRBJ1-2, with TRBD1 identical over 11 bases. The CDR3 runs to 13 residues. Germline V lookup: CDR1 SNHLY, CDR2 FYNNEI. J lost 4 bases, V lost 6 bases, and 1 base had no gene match. The CDR3, as DNA: TGTGCCAGCAGGGACAGGGGGCCCTATGGCTACACCTTC. It specifies CASRDRGPYGYTF.

The chain employs TRBV7-6 and TRBJ2-7; 7 nucleotides match TRBD1. CDR3 length: 12 amino acids. Germline V gene sequence: CDR1 SGHVS, CDR2 FNYEAQ. The V segment lost 4 bases and the J segment 6 bases; nucleotides outside the gene matches: 3. The CDR3 is CASSSYRGEQYF. DNA of the CDR3: TGTGCCAGCAGCTCGTACAGGGGCGAGCAGTACTTC.

The genes are TRBV28 and TRBJ2-2, with 8 positions matching TRBD1. The CDR3 contains 15 residues. Germline V gene lookup returns CDR1 MDHEN and CDR2 SYDVKM. V was clipped by 1 base and J by 8 bases; unmatched bases: 6. This chain's CDR3 is CASSLFAGGIGELFF. For the CDR3, the DNA is TGTGCCAGCAGTTTATTTGCAGGGGGCATTGGGGAGCTGTTTTTT.

The chain links TRBV28 to TRBJ2-2; D possibly corresponds to TRBD2 (6 bases). The CDR3 covers 15 residues. V was pared by 1 base and J by 4 bases, with 10 bases between. Germline CDR1 is MDHEN and CDR2 is SYDVKM. CDR3 coding DNA: TGTGCCAGCAGTTTATTCGGGGGAGGCACCGGGGAGCTGTTTTTT. It translates to CASSLFGGGTGELFF. Full variable domain (missing parts from reference TRBV28 and TRBJ2-2): DVKVTQSSRYLVKRTGEKVFLECVQDMDHENMFWYRQDPGLGLRLIYFSYDVKMKEKGDIPEGYSVSREKKERFSLILESASTNQTSMYLCASSLFGGGTGELFFGEGSRLTVL.

This clone was counted once. Other nucleotide sequences in the sample specify the same CDR3. J is TRBJ1-1 and V is TRBV28; the D gene is possibly TRBD1 (6 bases). CDR3 size: 14 residues. V was shortened by 2 bases and J by 5 bases, with 12 bases between the two germline ends. Germline CDR1 MDHEN, CDR2 SYDVKM. The CDR3 nucleotides read TGTGCCAGCAGTTTAGGCCAGGGGAGAACTGAAGCTTTCTTT. Encoded protein: CASSLGQGRTEAFF.

This clone appeared once. J is TRBJ1-2 and V is TRBV13, with D perhaps matching TRBD1 (6 bases). Trimming took off 5 bases at V and 2 bases at J, with 15 bases between the two ends. Germline loops: CDR1 PRHDT, CDR2 FYEKMQ (reference sequence). The CDR3 has 15 amino acids. CDR3 protein: CASSRRDKPNYGYTF. CDR3 in DNA: TGTGCCAGCAGCCGCCGGGACAAGCCGAACTATGGCTACACCTTC. Full variable domain (rest looked up from reference TRBV13 and TRBJ1-2): AAGVIQSPRHLIKEKRETATLKCYPIPRHDTVYWYQQGPGQDPQFLISFYEKMQSDKGSIPDRFSAQQFSDYHSELNMSSLELGDSALYFCASSRRDKPNYGYTFGSGTRLTVV.

The gene calls are TRBV30 and TRBJ1-4; D not certain. Trimming removed 0 bases at V and 2 bases at J, with 16 bases between. Germline V lookup: CDR1 GTSNPN, CDR2 SVGIG (reference sequence). This CDR3 region has 17 residues. The CDR3 nucleotides read TGTGCCTGGAGTGTAAGGAGGGCGGGTAGGACTAATGAAAAACTGTTTTTT. Protein sequence: CAWSVRRAGRTNEKLFF.

V is TRBV3-1 (or the pseudogene TRBV3-2) and J is TRBJ2-3; TRBD2 matches 9 bases. CDR3 size: 17 residues. In germline, CDR1 is LGHDT, CDR2 YNNKEL (reference sequence). V dropped 3 bases and J dropped 4; count of bases not matched to a gene: 11. DNA of the CDR3: TGTGCCAGCAGCCAGGTCCTTAGCGGGAGTCGCCCAGATACGCAGTATTTT. This encodes CASSQVLSGSRPDTQYF.

The J gene is TRBJ1-1, the V gene TRBV6-5; D gene unclear. This CDR3 comprises 12 residues. V lost 6 bases and J lost 9, with 14 bases in between. The germline V gene has CDR1 MNHEY and CDR2 SVGAGI. The CDR3 DNA follows: TGTGCCAGCAGGCCCGACACCAATCAAGCTTTCTTT. This encodes CASRPDTNQAFF.

The CDR3 coding sequence is TGTGCCAGCAGCGTAGTACAGGGAAGCACTGAAGCTTTCTTT. Its protein product is CASSVVQGSTEAFF. The chain couples TRBV9 to TRBJ1-1, with D maybe TRBD1 (6 bases). Trimming took off 0 bases at V and 4 bases at J, with 10 bases between the two ends. The CDR3 loop spans 14 amino acids. Germline V gives CDR1 SGDLS, CDR2 YYNGEE.

V and J are TRBV12-3 or TRBV12-4 and TRBJ1-1; D is unclear. The CDR3 has 12 residues. V gave up 4 bases and J gave up 6 bases, with 9 bases separating them. DNA of the CDR3: TGTGCCAGCAGTTCCCACTCCGCTGAAGCTTTCTTT. Residues: CASSSHSAEAFF.

The chain is built from TRBV6-2 or TRBV6-3 and TRBJ1-5, with D uncertain. V dropped 2 bases and J dropped 6 bases, with 14 bases sitting between them. Germline V gene data show CDR1 as MNHEY and CDR2 as SVGEGT. The CDR3 is 15 amino acids. CDR3 nucleotide sequence: TGTGCCAGCAGTTACGTAGCGGTACGGGCTCAGCCCCAGCATTTT. It encodes CASSYVAVRAQPQHF.

This chain uses TRBV27 with TRBJ2-5, with 7 bases fitting TRBD1. V shed 6 bases and J 4 bases; nucleotides not matched to a gene: 8. From germline, CDR1 is MNHEY and CDR2 SMNVEV (reference sequence). The CDR3 consists of 14 residues. The CDR3 loop is CASSNRGGRETQYF. DNA for the CDR3: TGTGCCAGCAGCAACAGGGGTGGTAGAGAGACCCAGTACTTC.

The chain couples TRBV5-1 to TRBJ1-2; D possibly corresponds to TRBD1 (5 bases). CDR1 is SGHRS, CDR2 YFSETQ, per germline. Trimming removed 3 bases from V and 4 bases from J, with 10 bases in between. This CDR3 contains 13 residues. CDR3 sequence (DNA): TGCGCCAGCAGCTCAGACAGAGTCTATGGCTACACCTTC. Its protein is CASSSDRVYGYTF.

This sequence joins TRBV18 and TRBJ2-1; 9 bases match TRBD1. V was clipped by 3 bases and J by 7 bases; unmatched bases: 10. This CDR3 spans 16 amino acids. Germline CDR1 KGHSH, CDR2 LQKENI. CDR3 nucleotides: TGTGCCAGCTCACCGATCCCAACAGGGGGCGGAAATGAGCAGTTCTTC. It specifies CASSPIPTGGGNEQFF.

The chain has TRBV3-1 (or the pseudogene TRBV3-2) and TRBJ1-2; no reliable D call. Germline CDR1 and CDR2: LGHDT and YNNKEL (reference sequence). The CDR3 sequence is 15 residues long. The ends were cut back, 0 bases at V and 6 bases at J, with 14 bases in the middle. CDR3 region: CASSQDPRRGNGYTF. The CDR3, as DNA: TGTGCCAGCAGCCAAGATCCTAGGCGGGGAAATGGCTACACCTTC.

The chain uses TRBV7-3 and TRBJ1-1; 9 nucleotides line up with TRBD1. The CDR3 is 15 amino acids. The V segment lost 6 bases and the J segment 1 base; nucleotides outside the gene matches: 6. The V gene's germline CDR1 is SGHTA and CDR2 FQGTGA. In nucleotides, the CDR3 is TGTGCCAGCAGGGCGACAGGGGGTCGGAACACTGAAGCTTTCTTT. This gives the protein CASRATGGRNTEAFF.

CDR3 protein: CASRGLAGGYEQYF. The DNA for the CDR3 is TGTGCCAGTAGGGGACTAGCGGGCGGCTACGAGCAGTACTTC. V gene TRBV21-1 combines with J gene TRBJ2-7; TRBD2, the table's D call, was not compared with the DNA. TRBV21-1 is listed as a pseudogene. The CDR3 length is 14 residues.

V usage is TRBV15 and J usage is TRBJ2-5; 15 bases align to TRBD2. This CDR3 has 19 amino acids. The V and J ends lost 2 bases and 6 bases, in that order; junction bases with no gene match: 13. Germline loops: CDR1 LNHNV, CDR2 YYDKDF (reference sequence). The CDR3 is CATSRNLGLAGGTRQTQYF. Here the CDR3 DNA reads TGTGCCACCAGCAGAAACTTAGGACTAGCGGGAGGGACGAGGCAGACCCAGTACTTC. Based on the CDR3 plus reference TRBV15 and TRBJ2-5, the full variable domain is DAMVIQNPRYQVTQFGKPVTLSCSQTLNHNVMYWYQQKSSQAPKLLFHYYDKDFNNEADTPDNFQSRRPNTSFCFLDIRSPGLGDTAMYLCATSRNLGLAGGTRQTQYFGPGTRLLVL.

The gene calls are TRBV6-5 and TRBJ1-1; 7 bases align to TRBD1. Germline V CDR1 and CDR2: MNHEY, SVGAGI. This CDR3 spans 14 amino acids. The V and J ends lost 6 bases and 1 base, in that order; junction bases with no gene match: 5. The CDR3 DNA is TGTGCCAGCAGACGGAGGGACAGGAACACTGAAGCTTTCTTT. Translated, it gives CASRRRDRNTEAFF.

The V and J genes are TRBV5-1 and TRBJ2-3; 7 nucleotides agree with TRBD2. With V trimmed by 4 bases and J by 5 bases, 13 bases remained unmatched. The CDR3 loop spans 16 amino acids. Per the germline V gene, CDR1 is SGHRS and CDR2 is YFSETQ. The CDR3 DNA sequence: TGCGCCAGCAGCACCGCCAGGGAGGGTTCGTTAGATACGCAGTATTTT. It specifies CASSTAREGSLDTQYF.